The 23 T cell receptor beta chains in this list originate from one sample, sequenced in a study of CD8 T cells in ankylosing spondylitis. Notes on the study in general: Made up of 7 to 9 highly homologous variants, a TCR beta motif appeared characteristic of ankylosing spondylitis blood.

One entry per CDR3 protein results from TCRdb running MiXCR on the 5' RACE reads. The profile shows some 800,000 distinct CDR3 sequences, 10% to 15% of them singletons. These receptors' antigens are unknown. The sequenced sample was blood, either unsorted or a sorted T cell fraction (not recorded which). All receptors derive from a male donor with ankylosing spondylitis.

J is TRBJ2-1 and V is TRBV6-2 or TRBV6-3, with 9 positions matching TRBD2. This CDR3 comprises 16 residues. Losses at the gene ends were 2 bases for V and 2 bases for J; bases not matched to a gene: 4. Germline CDR1 is MNHEY and CDR2 is SVGEGT. Here the CDR3 DNA reads TGTGCCAGCAGTTACAGACTAGCGGACACCTACAATGAGCAGTTCTTC. Encoded protein: CASSYRLADTYNEQFF.

This clonotype showed up many times. The chain carries TRBV7-2 and TRBJ2-5, with D tentatively TRBD1 (6 bases). Per germline, CDR1 SGHTA and CDR2 FQGNSA. V was trimmed by 5 bases and J by 3 bases, leaving 13 bases between them. The length of the CDR3 is 14 residues. The CDR3, as DNA: TGTGCCAGCAGCAAAAGAGGGACAAAAGAGACCCAGTACTTC. This encodes CASSKRGTKETQYF.

This clonotype was recorded at least ten times. The chain couples TRBV20-1 to TRBJ1-4; 7 positions agree with TRBD1. The CDR3 length is 12 residues. Germline CDR1 is DFQATT and CDR2 is SNEGSKA (reference sequence). Trimming cost V 6 bases and J 10 bases; bases outside gene matches: 8. The DNA for the CDR3 is TGCAGTGCACGGCAGGGGGACCGAAAACTGTTTTTT. It is translated as CSARQGDRKLFF.

Only a few counts were recorded for this clonotype. This chain joins TRBV7-9 and TRBJ1-1, with 8 bases that match TRBD1. The length of the CDR3 is 16 residues. After removal of 3 bases from V and 3 bases from J, the junction contained 9 bases not matched to a gene. Germline-derived CDR1 and CDR2 are SEHNR and FQNEAQ (reference sequence). CDR3 loop: CASSFQKTGADTEAFF. CDR3 DNA: TGTGCCAGCAGCTTCCAGAAGACAGGGGCGGACACTGAAGCTTTCTTT.

This clonotype has a count of ten or more. The chain carries TRBV29-1 and TRBJ2-3; D remains ambiguous. Germline assignment: CDR1 SQVTM and CDR2 ANQGSEA. Trimming took 3 bases from V and 4 from J, leaving 8 bases between them. The CDR3 covers 12 residues. The CDR3 region is CSVEAQADTQYF. CDR3 coding DNA: TGCAGCGTTGAGGCCCAGGCAGATACGCAGTATTTT.

The genes are TRBV24-1 and TRBJ1-2; maybe TRBD1 (5 bases). This CDR3 is built from 11 residues. The V end was cut by 4 bases, the J end by 8 bases, with 7 bases between. Germline V CDR1 and CDR2: KGHDR, SFDVKD. The CDR3 sequence: CATSDQGGYTF. Written as DNA, the CDR3 is TGTGCCACCAGTGACCAGGGAGGCTACACCTTC.

The V gene is TRBV6-1, the J gene TRBJ2-2; D assignment may be TRBD1 or TRBD2 (5 bases each). V lost 10 bases and J 2 bases, leaving 14 bases between the germline ends. The V gene's germline CDR1 is MNHNS and CDR2 SASEGT. There are 14 residues in the CDR3. The CDR3 DNA reads as TGTGCCACCCTGAGGGGACCAAACACCGGGGAGCTGTTTTTT. Amino acid sequence: CATLRGPNTGELFF.

This clonotype was detected only a few times. Relative to the germline gene, one junction end is altered; a read error may explain this. The chain is built from TRBV20-1 and TRBJ2-5, with D uncertain. The germline V gene encodes CDR1 DFQATT and CDR2 SNEGSKA (reference sequence). The CDR3 is 12 amino acids. In DNA form, the CDR3 reads TGCAGTTCTAGTGCGTCTGCGGAGACCCAGTACTTC. This sequence encodes CSSSASAETQYF.

The chain uses TRBV9 and TRBJ2-5, with D tentatively TRBD2 (5 bases). This CDR3 has 13 amino acids. Per the germline V gene, CDR1 is SGDLS and CDR2 is YYNGEE. Trimming took off 6 bases at V and 3 bases at J, with 12 bases between the two ends. The CDR3 loop reads CASTRTPEETQYF. The CDR3 DNA reads as TGTGCCAGCACCAGGACTCCAGAAGAGACCCAGTACTTC.

This clonotype appeared a few times. The CDR3 DNA is TGTGCCAGCAGCACCACCCGCGTCTACGAGCAGTACTTC. Protein product: CASSTTRVYEQYF. The chain carries TRBV7-9 and TRBJ2-7; D remains ambiguous. The CDR3 has 13 amino acids. Germline V lookup: CDR1 SEHNR, CDR2 FQNEAQ (reference sequence). Between the trimmed V and J ends, which lost 5 bases and 3 bases, there was a span of 11 bases.

The V and J genes are TRBV5-1 and TRBJ2-3; possible D gene TRBD1, 6 bases. V shed 2 bases and J shed 6 bases, with 13 bases lying between them. The CDR3 is made up of 14 amino acids. CDR1 SGHRS and CDR2 YFSETQ come from the germline V gene. The CDR3 DNA reads TGCGCCAGCAGCTTACAGGGATTAGCCGATACGCAGTATTTT. As protein: CASSLQGLADTQYF.

This clonotype was detected many times. The CDR3 DNA sequence: TGTGCCAGCAACCCTTGGGGGCAGGGGCGGTCCTCGAACACCGGGGAGCTGTTTTTT. It specifies CASNPWGQGRSSNTGELFF. The genes are TRBV7-9 and TRBJ2-2; D perhaps matches TRBD1 (6 bases). The CDR3 is made up of 19 amino acids. Trimming shortened V by 7 bases and J by 0 bases, and 24 bases separated the two germline ends. The germline CDR1 and CDR2 sequences are SEHNR and FQNEAQ (reference sequence).

J is TRBJ2-1 and V is TRBV6-2 or TRBV6-3; unclear D gene. The ends were cut back, 6 bases at V and 7 bases at J, with 19 bases in the middle. In germline, CDR1 is MNHEY, CDR2 SVGEGT. This CDR3 is 15 amino acids long. CDR3 DNA sequence: TGTGCCAGCAGGAGGATCAGATTACCTGGGAATGAGCAGTTCTTC. This sequence encodes CASRRIRLPGNEQFF.

This clonotype occurred a few times. V and J are TRBV20-1 and TRBJ1-2, with D perhaps TRBD1 (6 bases). CDR1 and CDR2 (germline): DFQATT, SNEGSKA (reference sequence). The CDR3 is 18 amino acids. Trimming cost V 2 bases and J 8 bases, with 30 bases left between them. The CDR3 region has the DNA TGCAGTGCTAGACCCCCGTGGGGGCGCGGCTGGGTAGGGGGAGGCTACACCTTC. It codes for CSARPPWGRGWVGGGYTF.

This clonotype was detected only a few times. This chain uses TRBV9 with TRBJ2-3; 9 bases fit TRBD2. The CDR3 length is 19 residues. V shed 1 base and J 3 bases; nucleotides not matched to a gene: 15. From germline, CDR1 is SGDLS and CDR2 YYNGEE. The CDR3 nucleotides read TGTGCCAGCAGCGTAAGGTCCCAGCGGGAGGCCTTTCCGACAGATACGCAGTATTTT. Encoded protein: CASSVRSQREAFPTDTQYF.

This clonotype was recorded at least ten times. The gene calls are TRBV11-2 and TRBJ2-3, with D tentatively TRBD2 (7 bases). CDR3 length: 19 amino acids. V lost 6 bases and J lost 2, with 27 bases in between. The V gene's germline CDR1 is SGHAT and CDR2 FQNNGV. CDR3: CASRLTVMGGPVNTDTQYF. The CDR3 DNA reads as TGTGCCAGCAGACTTACAGTGATGGGGGGGCCGGTGAACACAGATACGCAGTATTTT. Filled out from reference TRBV11-2 and TRBJ2-3, the complete variable domain reads EAGVAQSPRYKIIEKRQSVAFWCNPISGHATLYWYQQILGQGPKLLIQFQNNGVVDDSQLPKDRFSAERLKGVDSTLKIQPAKLEDSAVYLCASRLTVMGGPVNTDTQYFGPGTRLTVL.

The sample holds a few counts of this clonotype. The J gene is TRBJ2-1, the V gene TRBV6-2 or TRBV6-3; the match to TRBD2 covers 10 bases. Germline CDR1 reads MNHEY; CDR2 reads SVGEGT. V trimming: 6 bases; J trimming: 6 bases; junction bases outside the gene matches: 8. There are 15 residues in the CDR3. For the CDR3, the DNA is TGTGCCAGCAGCGGTTTCCTAGCGGGAGTCAATGAGCAGTTCTTC. Its protein product is CASSGFLAGVNEQFF.

The sample holds many counts of this clonotype. This chain links TRBV29-1 with TRBJ2-5, with a tentative D call TRBD1 (5 bases). The CDR3 has 11 residues. The V gene's germline CDR1 is SQVTM and CDR2 ANQGSEA. The germline V and J ends were trimmed by 7 bases and 5 bases, with 11 bases remaining between them. The CDR3 nucleotides are TGCAGCGGGTTCTCAGGGGAGACCCAGTACTTC. Its protein is CSGFSGETQYF.

In its sample, this clonotype was seen a few times. The chain couples TRBV20-1 to TRBJ2-2; 9 bases are shared with TRBD2. CDR3 length: 16 amino acids. Germline assignment: CDR1 DFQATT and CDR2 SNEGSKA (reference sequence). V was pared by 5 bases and J by 4 bases, with 11 bases of the junction left unmatched. The CDR3 here is CSAYNPSGKGTGELFF. The DNA of the CDR3 is TGCAGTGCTTATAATCCTAGCGGGAAAGGCACCGGGGAGCTGTTTTTT.

The V call is TRBV5-6, the J call TRBJ2-5; 12 nucleotides agree with TRBD2. V dropped 4 bases and J dropped 5; count of bases not matched to a gene: 9. This CDR3 comprises 16 residues. Germline CDR1 SGHDT, CDR2 YYEEEE. CDR3 sequence reads: CASSLTSGRTWETQYF. The DNA for the CDR3 is TGTGCCAGCAGCCTGACTAGCGGGAGAACATGGGAGACCCAGTACTTC. The variable domain in full, with the rest retrieved from reference TRBV5-6 and TRBJ2-5, is DAGVTQSPTHLIKTRGQQVTLRCSPKSGHDTVSWYQQALGQGPQFIFQYYEEEERQRGNFPDRFSGHQFPNYSSELNVNALLLGDSALYLCASSLTSGRTWETQYFGPGTRLLVL.

This clonotype has ten or more counts. This chain connects TRBV20-1 to TRBJ1-2; D not resolved. The CDR3 loop spans 12 amino acids. Germline lookup yields CDR1 DFQATT and CDR2 SNEGSKA (reference sequence). The V end was cut by 1 base, the J end by 8 bases, with 11 bases between. The CDR3 spells CSARGGGLGYTF. The CDR3 DNA follows: TGCAGTGCTAGAGGAGGAGGGCTCGGCTACACCTTC.

In its sample, this clonotype was seen many times. The V call is TRBV4-3, the J call TRBJ1-1; D not resolved. This CDR3 region has 16 residues. Per germline, CDR1 LGHNA and CDR2 YSLEER. V was pared by 0 bases and J by 11 bases, with 22 bases between. In DNA form, the CDR3 reads TGCGCCAGCAGCCAAGATCACGGAGGCAATTCCTTCTCTGCTTTCTTT. Protein product: CASSQDHGGNSFSAFF.

The chain uses TRBV7-2 and TRBJ2-1; the D gene could be TRBD1 or TRBD2 (5 bases each). Germline loops: CDR1 SGHTA, CDR2 FQGNSA. Trimming took off 6 bases at V and 9 bases at J, with 15 bases between the two ends. The CDR3 extends over 13 amino acids. The CDR3 loop reads CASRGQVEGEQFF. The CDR3 DNA sequence: TGTGCCAGCAGGGGGCAGGTCGAGGGTGAGCAGTTCTTC.